This paragraph covers one T cell receptor beta chain sequence. Its antigen target is currently unknown. Base quality data are lacking; no much larger clone is found one base away. This sample is drawn from a study of technical replicates of blood from several donors (dated by TCRdb to about 2017). The library was built by means of the immunoSEQ multiplex PCR assay. TCRdb's version of the immuneACCESS table is confined to in-frame rearrangements and falls short of the full clone set. An unresolved V gene accounts for under half of the shortfall where checked; the remainder is of unknown origin. This sample holds more than 65,000 clones; around 97% were observed only once. The leading ten clones occupy roughly 0.3% of the sample. Looking up the germline V gene yields CDR1 SGDLS and CDR2 YYNGEE. Compared with germline, V lacks 2 bases and J lacks 7 bases; bases without a gene match: 11. Reading from cysteine to phenylalanine, the CDR3 counts 16 amino acids. The only DNA kept is the CDR3, 48 bases in frame from the first base.

In this chain, TRBV9 is recombined with TRBJ2-7; 11 bases in the junction line up with TRBD2. This TCR was sampled from a human donor in good health. The material sequenced was T cells isolated from PBMCs. The CDR3 is CASSVGTSGIREEQYF. The nucleotide sequence is given as TGTGCCAGCAGCGTGGGGACTAGCGGAATAAGGGAGGAGCAGTACTTC.